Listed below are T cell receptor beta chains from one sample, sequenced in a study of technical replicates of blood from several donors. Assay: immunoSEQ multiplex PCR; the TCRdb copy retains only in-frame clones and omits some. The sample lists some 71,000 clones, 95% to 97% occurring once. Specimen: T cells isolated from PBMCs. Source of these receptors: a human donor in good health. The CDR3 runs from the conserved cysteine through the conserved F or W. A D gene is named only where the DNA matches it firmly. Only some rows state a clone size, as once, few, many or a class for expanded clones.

CASRMTAGANVLTF	TGTGCCAGCAGAATGACAGCTGGGGCCAACGTCCTGACTTTC	-	-	TRBJ2-6	TRBV2
CASSPGLAGFLSYNEQFF	TGTGCCAGCAGCCCGGGACTAGCGGGGTTTCTATCCTACAATGAGCAGTTCTTC	TRBD2	-	TRBJ2-1	TRBV7-9
CASSQALFSSYEQYF	TGCGCCAGCAGCCAAGCACTGTTTAGCTCCTACGAGCAGTACTTC	-	few	TRBJ2-7	TRBV4-1
CASSQDQGSNTGELFF	TGTGCCAGCAGCCAAGATCAGGGATCGAACACCGGGGAGCTGTTTTTT	-	-	TRBJ2-2	TRBV11-3
CAWSTDGEFSSYNSPLHF	TGTGCCTGGAGTACTGACGGGGAGTTTAGCTCCTATAATTCACCCCTCCACTTT	-	-	TRBJ1-6	TRBV30
CASSEPALLVTQYF	TGTGCCAGCAGCGAGCCAGCGCTTTTGGTTACCCAGTACTTC	-	once	TRBJ2-5	TRBV7-8
CASSFSASGSKLREQYF	TGTGCCAGCAGTTTTTCGGCTAGCGGGAGCAAGTTAAGGGAGCAGTACTTC	TRBD2	-	TRBJ2-7	TRBV28
CSATGQVGNTIYF	TGCAGCGCGACAGGGCAGGTCGGAAACACCATATATTTT	TRBD1	-	TRBJ1-3	TRBV29-1
CASSPGIAGGTQGVTQYF	TGTGCCAGCAGCCCGGGGATAGCGGGGGGGACCCAGGGGGTGACCCAGTACTTC	TRBD2	-	TRBJ2-5	TRBV11-3
CASSIGGGSSYEQYF	TGTGCCAGTAGTATCGGCGGGGGGAGCTCCTACGAGCAGTACTTC	TRBD2	-	TRBJ2-7	TRBV19
CASSQGPGHLGRTDTQYF	TGCGCCAGCAGCCAAGGCCCGGGACACCTAGGAAGGACAGATACGCAGTATTTT	-	-	TRBJ2-3	TRBV4-1
CASRGTYSYEQYF	TGTGCCAGCAGGGGGACTTACTCCTACGAGCAGTACTTC	-	-	TRBJ2-7	TRBV6-5
CASSGGTAGSQPQHF	TGTGCCAGCAGTGGCGGGACCGCGGGTAGTCAGCCCCAGCATTTT	-	once	TRBJ1-5	TRBV2
CASSSGLNGEQFF	TGTGCCAGCAGCTCCGGACTAAACGGTGAGCAGTTCTTC	-	-	TRBJ2-1	TRBV7-2
CASSSGQGADTEAFF	TGTGCCAGCAGCTCCGGACAGGGGGCGGACACTGAAGCTTTCTTT	TRBD1	-	TRBJ1-1	TRBV5-8